This T cell receptor (beta chain) was captured in a study of T cell responses to AZD1222 COVID-19 vaccine. Points from the study as a whole: Repertoire sampling happened only post peak T cell response.

This table comes from immunoSEQ multiplex PCR, and its TCRdb copy is limited to in-frame clones, with some not included. This table holds about 78,000 clones, roughly nine tenths found once. Trimming shortened V by 7 bases and J by 0 bases, and 10 bases separated the two germline ends. The germline gives CDR1 MNHEY, CDR2 SVGAGI. The CDR3 is 14 amino acids. Notes on this clone: The antigen is undetermined.

The TCR comes from an adult who received the AZD1222 COVID-19 vaccine. This chain uses TRBV6-5 with TRBJ1-5; D is unresolved. This specimen consisted of peripheral blood, obtained 28 days after the second AZD1222 dose. CDR3 in amino acids: CASKMDGSNQPQHF. The CDR3 DNA follows: TGTGCCAGCAAAATGGATGGTAGCAATCAGCCCCAGCATTTT.